This section outlines one T cell receptor (beta chain) sequence together with its context. This record belongs to a study of cytomegalovirus exposure and HLA in healthy donors. With V trimmed by 5 bases and J by 1 base, 5 bases remained unmatched. Per germline, CDR1 SEHNR and CDR2 FQNEAQ (reference sequence). The CDR3 spans 15 residues. Primers: 60 Vbeta forward and 13 Jbeta reverse. Measured with immunoSEQ multiplex PCR; TCRdb has only the in-frame clones, and not every one. This table has 100,000 to 150,000 clones, roughly 85% appearing once. V and J are TRBV7-9 and TRBJ2-7; 10 bases fit TRBD1. Source material: PBMCs. This clonotype was obtained from a woman in her forties in good health and CMV-seropositive. For the CDR3, the DNA is TGTGCCAGCAGCCCTTGGACAGGGGGGTCCTACGAGCAGTACTTC. It codes for CASSPWTGGSYEQYF.